This record looks at one T cell receptor (beta chain) sequence and its context. Both 60 Vbeta primers and 13 Jbeta primers went into the PCR. Sequencing used immunoSEQ multiplex PCR; TCRdb keeps in-frame clones, though not all of them. Recorded for this sample: 100,000 to 150,000 clones. This entry comes from a study of cytomegalovirus exposure and HLA in healthy donors. Unmatched junction bases numbered 8, after V lost 7 bases and J lost 2 bases. The CDR3 is 14 residues long. In germline, CDR1 is MDHEN, CDR2 SYDVKM. The V call is TRBV28, the J call TRBJ2-7, with 7 bases that match TRBD1. This receptor was identified in a man in his late teens or twenties in good health and CMV-seronegative. Sequenced: PBMCs. CDR3 protein: CASTGTVYAYEQYF. CDR3 coding DNA: TGTGCCAGCACCGGGACAGTTTATGCCTACGAGCAGTACTTC.